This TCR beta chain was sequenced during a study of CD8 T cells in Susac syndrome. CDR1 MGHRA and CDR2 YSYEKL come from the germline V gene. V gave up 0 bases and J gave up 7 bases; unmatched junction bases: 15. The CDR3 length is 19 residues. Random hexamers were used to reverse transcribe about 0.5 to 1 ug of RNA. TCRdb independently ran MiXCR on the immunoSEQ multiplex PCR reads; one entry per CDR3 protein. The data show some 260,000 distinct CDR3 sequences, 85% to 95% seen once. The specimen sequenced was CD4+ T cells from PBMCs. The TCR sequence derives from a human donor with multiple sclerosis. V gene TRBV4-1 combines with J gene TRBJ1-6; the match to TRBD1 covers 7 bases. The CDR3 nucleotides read TGCGCCAGCAGCCAAGAGCGGTTGGTATCAGGGGGAAGAAATTCACCCCTCCACTTT. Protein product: CASSQERLVSGGRNSPLHF.